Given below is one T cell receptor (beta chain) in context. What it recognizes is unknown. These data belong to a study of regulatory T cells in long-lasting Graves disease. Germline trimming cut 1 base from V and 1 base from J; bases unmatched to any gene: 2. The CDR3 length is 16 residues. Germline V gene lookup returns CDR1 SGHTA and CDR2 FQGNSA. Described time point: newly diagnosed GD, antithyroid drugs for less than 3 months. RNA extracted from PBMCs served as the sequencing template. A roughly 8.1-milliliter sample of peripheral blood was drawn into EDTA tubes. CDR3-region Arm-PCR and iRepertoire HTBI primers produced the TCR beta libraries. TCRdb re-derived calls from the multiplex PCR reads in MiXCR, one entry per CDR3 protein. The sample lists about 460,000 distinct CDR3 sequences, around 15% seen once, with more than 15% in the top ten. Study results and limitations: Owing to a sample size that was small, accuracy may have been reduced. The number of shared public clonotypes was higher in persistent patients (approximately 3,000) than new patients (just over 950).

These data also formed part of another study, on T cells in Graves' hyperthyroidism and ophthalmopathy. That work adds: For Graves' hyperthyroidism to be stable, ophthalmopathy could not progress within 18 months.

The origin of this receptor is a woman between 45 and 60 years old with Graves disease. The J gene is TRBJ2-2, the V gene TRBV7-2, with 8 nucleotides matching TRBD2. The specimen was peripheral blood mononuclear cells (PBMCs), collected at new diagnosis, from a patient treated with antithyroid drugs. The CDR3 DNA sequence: TGTGCCAGCAGCTTAGAACTAGCGGTGAACACCGGGGAGCTGTTTTTT. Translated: CASSLELAVNTGELFF.